The 23 T cell receptor beta chains reported below all come from one sample, sequenced in a study of cytotoxic CD8 clonotypes in ibrutinib-treated CLL. Clones were sequenced by immunoSEQ multiplex PCR, and TCRdb holds only the in-frame ones, with some missing. The sample includes fewer than 35,000 clones, about 70% of them seen just once. The sequences come from PBMCs, collected after 24 months of ibrutinib treatment. The receptors were sampled from a human donor with chronic lymphocytic leukemia.

The V gene is TRBV9, the J gene TRBJ2-1; 8 bases agree with TRBD2. V shed 5 bases, J shed 9 bases, and the junction held 10 bases outside the gene matches. The CDR3 is 14 amino acids. Germline-derived CDR1 and CDR2 are SGDLS and YYNGEE. The CDR3, as DNA: TGTGCCAGCAGGGAAGGACTAGCCATAGGTGAGCAGTTCTTC. Translation gives CASREGLAIGEQFF.

This clone was recorded a few times. The rearrangement joins TRBV25-1 to TRBJ2-2; 11 nucleotides agree with TRBD2. The CDR3 extends over 16 amino acids. The J segment lost 1 base and the V segment lost 7 bases, leaving 5 bases of the junction unmatched. From germline, CDR1 is MGHDK and CDR2 SYGVNS. The CDR3 region has the DNA TGTGCCAGCAAGGGTCTAGCGGGGGGGAACACCGGGGAGCTGTTTTTT. Its translation is CASKGLAGGNTGELFF. Full variable domain (rest looked up from reference TRBV25-1 and TRBJ2-2): EADIYQTPRYLVIGTGKKITLECSQTMGHDKMYWYQQDPGMELHLIHYSYGVNSTEKGDLSSESTVSRIRTEHFPLTLESARPSHTSQYLCASKGLAGGNTGELFFGEGSRLTVL.

The CDR3 here is CASTENVGLGYTF. The DNA of the CDR3 is TGTGCCAGCACCGAGAACGTCGGGTTAGGCTACACCTTC. This chain connects TRBV6-1 to TRBJ1-2; D not certain. V shed 7 bases and J shed 8 bases, with 17 bases lying between them. The V gene's germline CDR1 is MNHNS and CDR2 SASEGT. The CDR3 runs to 13 residues.

The chain combines TRBV25-1 with TRBJ2-2; D remains ambiguous. The CDR3 contains 13 residues. Trimming shortened V by 3 bases and J by 6 bases, and 8 bases separated the two germline ends. The germline gives CDR1 MGHDK, CDR2 SYGVNS. CDR3 bases: TGTGCCAGCAGTGATAGTCCCCCCGGGGAGCTGTTTTTT. This encodes CASSDSPPGELFF.

V and J are TRBV7-6 and TRBJ1-6; 8 nucleotides line up with TRBD1. Looked up from germline, CDR1 is SGHVS and CDR2 is FNYEAQ. This CDR3 has 15 amino acids. Trimming took 2 bases from V and 9 from J; bases not matched to a gene: 6. The CDR3 DNA reads as TGTGCCAGCAGCTTATTGCGGGACAGGAGTTCACCCCTCCACTTT. Its protein product is CASSLLRDRSSPLHF.

The V call is TRBV5-1, the J call TRBJ2-3, with D perhaps being TRBD1 or TRBD2 (6 bases each). CDR1 is SGHRS and CDR2 is YFSETQ in the germline V gene. Trimming shortened V by 0 bases and J by 4 bases, and 15 bases separated the two germline ends. There are 16 residues in the CDR3. The CDR3 reads CASSLAGKGEADTQYF. CDR3 coding DNA: TGCGCCAGCAGCTTGGCAGGAAAGGGGGAGGCAGATACGCAGTATTTT.

The chain has TRBV6-5 and TRBJ2-1; D not certain. The CDR3 extends over 16 amino acids. V was pared by 2 bases and J by 0 bases, with 11 bases between. Germline values: CDR1 MNHEY, CDR2 SVGAGI. DNA of the CDR3: TGTGCCAGCAGTTACGTGGCGGCGAGCTCCTACAATGAGCAGTTCTTC. Residues: CASSYVAASSYNEQFF.

This rearrangement joins TRBV9 to TRBJ2-5; D is possibly TRBD2 (6 bases). This CDR3 is built from 15 residues. Between the trimmed V and J ends, which lost 4 bases and 0 bases, there was a span of 13 bases. Germline V lookup: CDR1 SGDLS, CDR2 YYNGEE. CDR3 nucleotide sequence: TGTGCCAGCAGCCCCCGGGGGAAGTACCAAGAGACCCAGTACTTC. As protein: CASSPRGKYQETQYF.

This chain connects TRBV6-6 to TRBJ2-3, with no clear D. The germline V gene has CDR1 MNHNY and CDR2 SVGAGI (reference sequence). The CDR3 is made up of 13 amino acids. V was clipped by 0 bases and J by 5 bases, with 6 bases between them. CDR3 coding DNA: TGTGCCAGCAGTTACTCGTTCGGAGATACGCAGTATTTT. Its protein product is CASSYSFGDTQYF.

The chain carries TRBV2 and TRBJ2-1; TRBD2 matches at 15 bases. Germline V gives CDR1 SNHLY, CDR2 FYNNEI. The CDR3 extends over 15 amino acids. With V trimmed by 6 bases and J by 12 bases, 9 bases remained unmatched. The CDR3 region is CASRAQGLAGGRQFF. The CDR3 nucleotides are TGTGCCAGCAGGGCCCAGGGACTAGCGGGGGGAAGGCAGTTCTTC.

This rearrangement joins TRBV7-9 to TRBJ2-1; D may correspond to TRBD1 or TRBD2 (6 bases each). V was cut by 4 bases and J by 4 bases, with 11 bases left in between. Per germline, CDR1 SEHNR and CDR2 FQNEAQ (reference sequence). This CDR3 has 14 amino acids. The CDR3 region is CASSYRGLYNEQFF. The CDR3 DNA reads TGTGCCAGCAGCTACCGGGGGCTGTACAATGAGCAGTTCTTC.

This clone was recorded a few times. The chain links TRBV27 to TRBJ2-3; no definite D call. Between the trimmed V and J ends, which lost 0 bases and 1 base, there was a span of 14 bases. Germline V lookup: CDR1 MNHEY, CDR2 SMNVEV (reference sequence). CDR3 length: 17 residues. The CDR3 DNA follows: TGTGCCAGCAGTTTATCGGATCCTTTAGGAGGCACAGATACGCAGTATTTT. It encodes CASSLSDPLGGTDTQYF.

The chain is built from TRBV30 and TRBJ1-1; D gene uncertain. From germline, CDR1 is GTSNPN and CDR2 SVGIG (reference sequence). V lost 0 bases and J 8 bases, leaving 7 bases between the germline ends. The CDR3 totals 11 residues. CDR3 sequence reads: CAWSVLQEAFF. As DNA, the CDR3 is TGTGCCTGGAGTGTATTGCAGGAAGCTTTCTTT.

This chain uses TRBV19 with TRBJ2-5; D possibly uses TRBD1 or TRBD2 (7 bases each). The V gene lost 2 bases and the J gene lost 4 bases, with 17 bases spanning the gap. The CDR3 loop spans 16 amino acids. Germline assignment: CDR1 LNHDA and CDR2 SQIVND (reference sequence). Written as DNA, the CDR3 is TGTGCCAGTAGTATACAGGGGGGGGGCGTGATAGAGACCCAGTACTTC. Translating gives CASSIQGGGVIETQYF.

The chain couples TRBV12-5 to TRBJ2-3; D may be TRBD1 (5 bases). The CDR3 length is 13 residues. The V gene lost 1 base and the J gene lost 5 bases, with 7 bases spanning the gap. Germline assignment: CDR1 LGHNT and CDR2 FRNRAP. The CDR3 region has the DNA TGTGCTAGTGGTTTGGAGGGGATAGATACGCAGTATTTT. It translates to CASGLEGIDTQYF.

The chain has TRBV27 and TRBJ2-3, with no clear D. The CDR3 has 14 amino acids. Germline lookup yields CDR1 MNHEY and CDR2 SMNVEV (reference sequence). Trimming stripped 3 bases from V and 2 bases from J, with 9 bases between. CDR3 nucleotide sequence: TGTGCCAGCAGTTTTGTTCTCAACACAGATACGCAGTATTTT. It is translated as CASSFVLNTDTQYF.

The rearrangement uses TRBV18 and TRBJ2-5; the D call may be TRBD1 or TRBD2 (7 bases each). Germline V CDR1 and CDR2: KGHSH, LQKENI. The V and J ends lost 0 bases and 4 bases respectively, with 12 bases between them. This CDR3 has 15 amino acids. The CDR3 loop is CASSPPRGGRETQYF. Here the CDR3 DNA reads TGTGCCAGCTCACCACCCAGGGGGGGCCGAGAGACCCAGTACTTC.

This rearrangement joins TRBV13 to TRBJ2-7, with 9 nucleotides matching TRBD1. CDR1 and CDR2 from the germline V gene are PRHDT and FYEKMQ (reference sequence). This CDR3 has 17 amino acids. With V trimmed by 6 bases and J by 3 bases, 15 bases remained unmatched. This CDR3 is CASSFFLSGTGNYEQYF. The CDR3, as DNA: TGTGCCAGCAGTTTCTTTCTCTCCGGGACAGGGAACTACGAGCAGTACTTC. The variable domain in full, with the rest retrieved from reference TRBV13 and TRBJ2-7, is AAGVIQSPRHLIKEKRETATLKCYPIPRHDTVYWYQQGPGQDPQFLISFYEKMQSDKGSIPDRFSAQQFSDYHSELNMSSLELGDSALYFCASSFFLSGTGNYEQYFGPGTRLTVT.

The chain uses TRBV9 and TRBJ2-2; D is unclear. This CDR3 is built from 15 residues. Germline V gene data show CDR1 as SGDLS and CDR2 as YYNGEE. The V gene lost 0 bases and the J gene lost 7 bases, with 13 bases spanning the gap. The CDR3 sequence: CASSVETTPNGELFF. CDR3 DNA sequence: TGTGCCAGCAGCGTAGAAACTACCCCCAACGGGGAGCTGTTTTTT.

This clone was seen a handful of times. The chain is built from TRBV19 and TRBJ1-2; tentatively, D is TRBD1 (5 bases). The length of the CDR3 is 12 residues. Germline V lookup: CDR1 LNHDA, CDR2 SQIVND (reference sequence). V was pared by 8 bases and J by 4 bases, with 11 bases between. As DNA, the CDR3 is TGTGCCAGTGGGACGGCATCCTATGGCTACACCTTC. Protein product: CASGTASYGYTF.

The genes are TRBV27 and TRBJ1-1, with 9 positions matching TRBD1. This CDR3 is built from 20 residues. Per germline, CDR1 MNHEY and CDR2 SMNVEV (reference sequence). J was trimmed by 5 bases and V by 3 bases; bases with no gene match: 22. For the CDR3, the DNA is TGTGCCAGCAGTTTGTCTCGGTGGGTAAGAGGACAGGGGCTTTTGACTGAAGCTTTCTTT. This gives the protein CASSLSRWVRGQGLLTEAFF.

The chain joins TRBV18 to TRBJ2-7, with 7 nucleotides matching TRBD2. The CDR3 totals 16 residues. In germline, CDR1 is KGHSH, CDR2 LQKENI. V lost 5 bases and J lost 7; bases outside the gene matches: 17. CDR3 region: CASSSSRKAGWEEQYF. In nucleotides, the CDR3 is TGTGCCAGCTCATCCAGCCGAAAAGCGGGGTGGGAAGAGCAGTACTTC.

This rearrangement joins TRBV28 to TRBJ2-7; TRBD1 is a possible D gene (6 bases). Looked up from germline, CDR1 is MDHEN and CDR2 is SYDVKM. The CDR3 consists of 11 residues. V lost 10 bases and J lost 3, with 10 bases in between. CDR3 in amino acids: CATRQDYEQYF. As DNA, the CDR3 is TGTGCCACCAGACAGGACTACGAGCAGTACTTC. The full variable domain, its missing parts supplied by reference TRBV28 and TRBJ2-7, is DVKVTQSSRYLVKRTGEKVFLECVQDMDHENMFWYRQDPGLGLRLIYFSYDVKMKEKGDIPEGYSVSREKKERFSLILESASTNQTSMYLCATRQDYEQYFGPGTRLTVT.